These 11 T cell receptor beta chains came from one sample sequenced in a study of blood T cells in healthy people across ages. The use of a sample-barcoded 5' primer and a J-beta primer mix characterized a second PCR of about 6 to 11 cycles. TCRdb re-analysed the 5' RACE reads in MiXCR, keeping a single row per CDR3 protein. Altogether fewer than 1,000,000 distinct CDR3 sequences are present, less than 60% being singletons, with the ten largest covering about a sixth. Sequences were obtained from blood. The receptors come from an elderly man in good health.

This rearrangement joins TRBV6-6 to TRBJ2-4; D is uncertain. V gave up 6 bases and J gave up 2 bases, with 20 bases separating them. Germline lookup yields CDR1 MNHNY and CDR2 SVGAGI (reference sequence). This CDR3 region has 17 residues. The CDR3 region is CASSNGGQSLPKNIQYF. The CDR3 DNA reads TGTGCCAGCAGCAACGGTGGGCAGAGTTTGCCCAAAAACATTCAGTACTTC.

In this sample, this clonotype turned up a few times. This chain uses TRBV28 with TRBJ2-3, with TRBD2 matching over 12 bases. There are 14 residues in the CDR3. The germline V gene encodes CDR1 MDHEN and CDR2 SYDVKM. Trimming cost V 9 bases and J 2 bases; bases outside gene matches: 3. DNA for the CDR3: TGTGCCAGTGGACTAGCGGGAAACACAGATACGCAGTATTTT. Its translation: CASGLAGNTDTQYF.

The rearrangement uses TRBV7-9 and TRBJ2-7, with TRBD2 matching over 9 bases. From germline, CDR1 is SEHNR and CDR2 FQNEAQ (reference sequence). The V and J ends lost 3 bases and 7 bases, in that order; junction bases with no gene match: 10. CDR3 length: 15 residues. CDR3 sequence: CASSFTASGEGEQYF. The CDR3 DNA is TGTGCCAGCAGCTTTACGGCTAGCGGGGAGGGGGAGCAGTACTTC.

The rearrangement joins TRBV6-4 to TRBJ2-2; 14 bases line up with TRBD2. With V trimmed by 6 bases and J by 4 bases, 10 bases remained unmatched. The CDR3 runs 18 residues. Germline V gene data show CDR1 as MRHNA and CDR2 as SNTAGT. The CDR3 loop is CASRKGTSGSSSTGELFF. The CDR3 region has the DNA TGTGCCAGCAGAAAAGGGACTAGCGGGAGTTCTAGCACCGGGGAGCTGTTTTTT.

The rearrangement joins TRBV12-3 or TRBV12-4 to TRBJ1-3, with 7 positions matching TRBD1. V lost 5 bases and J lost 4; bases outside the gene matches: 8. The CDR3 is 15 residues long. The CDR3 sequence is CASSGGTDLGNTIYF. The CDR3 bases are TGTGCCAGCAGTGGGGGGACAGACCTGGGAAACACCATATATTTT.

This clonotype has just a few counts. This chain connects TRBV11-1 to TRBJ2-5, with D tentatively TRBD2 (5 bases). Trimming removed 1 base at V and 1 base at J, with 13 bases between. The CDR3 has 16 amino acids. The V gene's germline CDR1 is SGHAT and CDR2 FQDESV (reference sequence). The CDR3 DNA follows: TGTGCCAGCAGCTTAGGCCTAGCTTGGGGCCAAGAGACCCAGTACTTC. As protein: CASSLGLAWGQETQYF.

The chain has TRBV24-1 and TRBJ1-2; possibly TRBD1 for D (5 bases). Germline V gene lookup returns CDR1 KGHDR and CDR2 SFDVKD. The CDR3 covers 16 residues. The V gene lost 5 bases and the J gene lost 4 bases, with 19 bases spanning the gap. In DNA, the CDR3 is TGTGCCACCAGTGGAGGGGTCAGGGAAGATGGCTATGGCTACACCTTC. It encodes CATSGGVREDGYGYTF.

In this sample, this clonotype turned up many times. V and J are TRBV7-2 and TRBJ2-7, with 11 bases identical to TRBD1. This CDR3 contains 14 residues. Germline assignment: CDR1 SGHTA and CDR2 FQGNSA. Unmatched junction bases numbered 5, after V lost 5 bases and J lost 5 bases. The CDR3 DNA is TGTGCCAGCAGCCCGGACAGGGGGCGACACGAGCAGTACTTC. Its translation is CASSPDRGRHEQYF.

This clonotype was found many times. V and J are TRBV7-6 and TRBJ2-5; D perhaps matches TRBD1 (6 bases). Germline CDR1 SGHVS, CDR2 FNYEAQ. V was clipped by 5 bases and J by 5 bases, with 15 bases between them. This CDR3 contains 14 residues. As DNA, the CDR3 is TGTGCCAGCAGCACTGAGGGCAGGGGTGAGACCCAGTACTTC. Protein sequence: CASSTEGRGETQYF.

The rearrangement joins TRBV12-3 or TRBV12-4 to TRBJ2-3; D ambiguous. This CDR3 spans 17 amino acids. V lost 4 bases to trimming and J lost 0 bases, with 17 bases between them. The CDR3 here is CASSSHGDAGSTDTQYF. The CDR3 DNA reads as TGTGCCAGCAGTTCTCATGGAGACGCCGGTAGCACAGATACGCAGTATTTT.

This clonotype has more than one count but fewer than ten. The chain recombines TRBV5-1 with TRBJ1-4; D perhaps matches TRBD1 (5 bases). The V end was cut by 4 bases, the J end by 8 bases, with 24 bases between. CDR1 is SGHRS, CDR2 YFSETQ, per germline. The CDR3 runs 17 residues. CDR3 loop: CASSRDTGAAQGEKLFF. DNA of the CDR3: TGCGCCAGCAGCCGAGACACCGGGGCCGCCCAAGGAGAAAAACTGTTTTTT.